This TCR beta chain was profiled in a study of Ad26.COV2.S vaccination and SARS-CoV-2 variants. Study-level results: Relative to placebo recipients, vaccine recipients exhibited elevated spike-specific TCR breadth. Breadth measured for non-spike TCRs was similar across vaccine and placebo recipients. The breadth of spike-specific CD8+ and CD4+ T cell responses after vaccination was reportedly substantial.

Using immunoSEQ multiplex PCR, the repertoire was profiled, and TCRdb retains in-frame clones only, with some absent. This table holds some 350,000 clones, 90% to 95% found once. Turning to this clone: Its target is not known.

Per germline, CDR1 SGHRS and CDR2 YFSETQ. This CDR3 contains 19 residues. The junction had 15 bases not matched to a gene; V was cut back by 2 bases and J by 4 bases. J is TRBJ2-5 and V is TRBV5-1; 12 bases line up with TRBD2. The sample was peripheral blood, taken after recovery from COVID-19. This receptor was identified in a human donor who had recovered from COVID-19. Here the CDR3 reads CASSFWLAGGPRSRETQYF. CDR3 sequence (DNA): TGCGCCAGCAGCTTCTGGCTAGCGGGGGGGCCGAGGTCTAGAGAGACCCAGTACTTC. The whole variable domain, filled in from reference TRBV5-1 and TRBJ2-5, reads KAGVTQTPRYLIKTRGQQVTLSCSPISGHRSVSWYQQTPGQGLQFLFEYFSETQRNKGNFPGRFSGRQFSNSRSEMNVSTLELGDSALYLCASSFWLAGGPRSRETQYFGPGTRLLVL.